Each of the 32 T cell receptor beta chains below was sequenced from the same sample in a study of T cell responses to AZD1222 COVID-19 vaccine. Produced via immunoSEQ multiplex PCR; TCRdb's table is partial and in-frame only. This repertoire shows 150,000 to 200,000 clones, 90% to 95% found once; its top ten account for roughly 9.8%. Material: peripheral blood, obtained on day 0 of AZD1222 vaccination. The receptors were sampled from an adult in good health.

The rearrangement links TRBV30 to TRBJ1-4; D may be TRBD1 (6 bases). Trimming stripped 4 bases from V and 6 bases from J, with 12 bases between. The CDR3 is made up of 13 amino acids. Germline CDR1 and CDR2: GTSNPN and SVGIG (reference sequence). The CDR3 sequence is CAWKGQGHEKLFF. CDR3 in DNA: TGTGCCTGGAAGGGCCAGGGGCATGAAAAACTGTTTTTT.

The chain joins TRBV7-2 to TRBJ1-6; D may be TRBD1 (5 bases). The CDR3 covers 14 residues. V shed 0 bases and J shed 10 bases, with 10 bases lying between them. Per the germline V gene, CDR1 is SGHTA and CDR2 is FQGNSA. CDR3 loop: CASSLAGGFSPLHF. Written as DNA, the CDR3 is TGTGCCAGCAGCTTAGCGGGGGGGTTCTCACCCCTCCACTTT. The complete variable domain, with remaining parts taken from reference TRBV7-2 and TRBJ1-6, reads GAGVSQSPSNKVTEKGKDVELRCDPISGHTALYWYRQSLGQGLEFLIYFQGNSAPDKSGLPSDRFSAERTGGSVSTLTIQRTQQEDSAVYLCASSLAGGFSPLHFGNGTRLTVT.

The chain employs TRBV27 and TRBJ2-2, with 7 bases that match TRBD2. The CDR3 runs to 15 residues. Germline CDR1 and CDR2: MNHEY and SMNVEV (reference sequence). Trimming at V came to 2 bases and at J to 6 bases, leaving 6 bases not matched to a gene. The CDR3 coding sequence is TGTGCCAGCAGTTTAACGCTTGGGGGGGCCGGGGAGCTGTTTTTT. It encodes CASSLTLGGAGELFF.

V and J are TRBV10-3 and TRBJ2-7, with a weak D call TRBD1 (7 bases). V was cut by 6 bases and J by 1 base, with 16 bases left in between. Germline assignment: CDR1 ENHRY and CDR2 SYGVKD. This CDR3 has 15 residues. The CDR3 nucleotides are TGTGCCATCAGCCCCGGGGGCAGGGGGTCCTACGAGCAGTACTTC. Translating it yields CAISPGGRGSYEQYF.

J is TRBJ1-4 and V is TRBV24-1, with D unresolved. The CDR3 spans 14 residues. Trimming cost V 6 bases and J 3 bases, with 10 bases left between them. The V gene's germline CDR1 is KGHDR and CDR2 SFDVKD. Written as DNA, the CDR3 is TGTGCCACCAGTCTTAGGCAACCTAATGAAAAACTGTTTTTT. Residues: CATSLRQPNEKLFF.

This clone was counted a single time. The rearrangement links TRBV27 to TRBJ1-3, with D uncertain. Trimming left V 3 bases short and J 2 bases short, with 11 bases between. The germline CDR1 and CDR2 sequences are MNHEY and SMNVEV (reference sequence). This CDR3 contains 15 residues. The CDR3 region has the DNA TGTGCCAGCAGTTTTCCCGGGGATACTGGAAACACCATATATTTT. Amino acids: CASSFPGDTGNTIYF.

The chain recombines TRBV27 with TRBJ1-5; possible D gene TRBD1, 5 bases. The CDR3 is 16 amino acids. Germline V CDR1 and CDR2: MNHEY, SMNVEV (reference sequence). V lost 6 bases to trimming and J lost 2 bases, with 17 bases between them. CDR3 region: CASSFLSGIGNQPQHF. CDR3 coding DNA: TGTGCCAGCAGCTTTCTGTCAGGGATTGGCAATCAGCCCCAGCATTTT.

The chain couples TRBV28 to TRBJ2-2; D unclear. There are 14 residues in the CDR3. Germline CDR1 and CDR2: MDHEN and SYDVKM. V was clipped by 6 bases and J by 1 base, with 9 bases between them. The CDR3 region has the DNA TGTGCCAGCAGCCCAAGTAGGAACACCGGGGAGCTGTTTTTT. Its protein is CASSPSRNTGELFF.

This chain connects TRBV28 to TRBJ1-2; 7 bases map to TRBD1. Germline CDR1 reads MDHEN; CDR2 reads SYDVKM. The CDR3 covers 15 residues. J lost 5 bases, V lost 5 bases, and 11 bases had no gene match. The DNA for the CDR3 is TGTGCCAGCAGTGCACCCGGGACAGCTTATTATGGCTACACCTTC. This gives the protein CASSAPGTAYYGYTF.

This chain uses TRBV14 with TRBJ1-2, with no clear D. The germline V gene has CDR1 SGHDN and CDR2 FVKESK. V lost 0 bases to trimming and J lost 3 bases, with 20 bases between them. The CDR3 extends over 18 amino acids. The CDR3 loop is CASSQEYAGSITYYGYTF. The DNA for the CDR3 is TGTGCCAGCAGCCAAGAGTATGCAGGCAGCATAACCTACTATGGCTACACCTTC.

The chain employs TRBV4-1 and TRBJ2-7; no clear D. From germline, CDR1 is MGHRA and CDR2 YSYEKL. CDR3 length: 13 residues. V lost 2 bases and J 3 bases, leaving 8 bases between the germline ends. In nucleotides, the CDR3 is TGCGCCAGCAGCCAACAGTACCTCTACGAGCAGTACTTC. Its translation: CASSQQYLYEQYF.

The genes are TRBV5-6 and TRBJ1-6; D is ambiguous. The CDR3 spans 14 residues. The germline V and J ends were trimmed by 7 bases and 9 bases, with 17 bases remaining between them. CDR1 is SGHDT and CDR2 is YYEEEE in the germline V gene. The CDR3 spells CASSGATSGSPLHF. In DNA, the CDR3 is TGTGCCAGCTCCGGCGCGACATCGGGTTCACCCCTCCACTTT.

This sequence joins TRBV29-1 and TRBJ2-2, with 8 bases that match TRBD2. CDR3 length: 13 residues. Germline CDR1 reads SQVTM; CDR2 reads ANQGSEA. V lost 6 bases, J lost 6 bases, and 6 bases stayed unmatched. CDR3 nucleotide sequence: TGCAGCGTCCCGGGACTAGGCGCCGGGGAGCTGTTTTTT. Protein product: CSVPGLGAGELFF.

The chain combines TRBV6-5 with TRBJ1-1; D not resolved. The CDR3 totals 14 residues. Germline V gives CDR1 MNHEY, CDR2 SVGAGI. V lost 3 bases to trimming and J lost 3 bases, with 11 bases between them. CDR3 in amino acids: CASSYAGGDTEAFF. CDR3 in DNA: TGTGCCAGCAGTTATGCGGGCGGGGACACTGAAGCTTTCTTT.

Of note for this clone: Other DNA sequences in this sample translate to the same CDR3. The chain recombines TRBV7-9 with TRBJ2-5; D gene ambiguous. The germline V and J ends were trimmed by 1 base and 6 bases, with 0 bases remaining between them. The CDR3 runs to 10 residues. Germline V lookup: CDR1 SEHNR, CDR2 FQNEAQ (reference sequence). The CDR3 sequence: CASSLETQYF. The CDR3 DNA reads as TGTGCCAGCAGCTTAGAGACCCAGTACTTC.

The V gene is TRBV7-2, the J gene TRBJ1-3; the D is unclear. From germline, CDR1 is SGHTA and CDR2 FQGNSA. CDR3 length equals 19 residues. V was trimmed by 1 base and J by 3 bases, leaving 22 bases between them. CDR3 nucleotide sequence: TGTGCCAGCAGCTTAGATCGGGTCCTTACATACGGACGTGGAAACACCATATATTTT. This codes for CASSLDRVLTYGRGNTIYF.

This sequence joins TRBV7-9 and TRBJ1-5; D gene unclear. CDR1 and CDR2 from the germline V gene are SEHNR and FQNEAQ (reference sequence). CDR3 size: 15 residues. V gave up 1 base and J gave up 0 bases, with 7 bases separating them. In DNA, the CDR3 is TGTGCCAGCAGCTTAGAAGGGCATAGCAATCAGCCCCAGCATTTT. Its translation is CASSLEGHSNQPQHF.

This clone was detected once. The CDR3 DNA follows: TGTGCCTGGGGAGCCACGGGGAATCAGCCCCAGCATTTT. Its translation is CAWGATGNQPQHF. This rearrangement joins TRBV30 to TRBJ1-5, with D unresolved. The CDR3 loop spans 13 amino acids. From germline, CDR1 is GTSNPN and CDR2 SVGIG (reference sequence). Trimming stripped 5 bases from V and 4 bases from J, with 12 bases between. Supplemented by reference TRBV30 and TRBJ1-5, the full variable domain reads SQTIHQWPATLVQPVGSPLSLECTVEGTSNPNLYWYRQAAGRGLQLLFYSVGIGQISSEVPQNLSASRPQDRQFILSSKKLLLSDSGFYLCAWGATGNQPQHFGDGTRLSIL.

The chain uses TRBV19 and TRBJ1-1; 8 bases are shared with TRBD1. Trimming at V came to 4 bases and at J to 3 bases, leaving 4 bases not matched to a gene. CDR1 and CDR2 from the germline V gene are LNHDA and SQIVND (reference sequence). The CDR3 runs to 14 residues. In DNA form, the CDR3 reads TGTGCCAGTAGTAGCGCAGGGGGCTACACTGAAGCTTTCTTT. Its translation is CASSSAGGYTEAFF.

CDR3 sequence reads: CASSTTGYEQYF. Written as DNA, the CDR3 is TGTGCCAGCAGTACCACAGGGTACGAGCAGTACTTC. J is TRBJ2-7 and V is TRBV6-5, with D perhaps TRBD1 (6 bases). Trimming cost V 5 bases and J 4 bases, with 9 bases left between them. The CDR3 is made up of 12 amino acids. Germline V gives CDR1 MNHEY, CDR2 SVGAGI.

This chain links TRBV19 with TRBJ2-2; D possibly corresponds to TRBD2 (5 bases). Germline CDR1 and CDR2: LNHDA and SQIVND (reference sequence). V lost 3 bases, J lost 1 base, and 15 bases lay in between. The CDR3 runs 17 residues. CDR3 amino acids: CASSIPAAHLNTGELFF. In nucleotides, the CDR3 is TGTGCCAGTAGTATTCCAGCGGCACACCTGAACACCGGGGAGCTGTTTTTT.

The rearrangement joins TRBV5-6 to TRBJ2-7, with TRBD1 as a possible D gene (5 bases). Germline loops: CDR1 SGHDT, CDR2 YYEEEE. This CDR3 has 14 residues. V dropped 0 bases and J dropped 5 bases, with 12 bases sitting between them. Here the CDR3 reads CASSLAPQGNEQYF. In DNA form, the CDR3 reads TGTGCCAGCAGCTTGGCCCCGCAGGGTAACGAGCAGTACTTC. Together with reference TRBV5-6 and TRBJ2-7, the CDR3 gives the full variable domain: DAGVTQSPTHLIKTRGQQVTLRCSPKSGHDTVSWYQQALGQGPQFIFQYYEEEERQRGNFPDRFSGHQFPNYSSELNVNALLLGDSALYLCASSLAPQGNEQYFGPGTRLTVT.

The chain carries TRBV6-2 or TRBV6-3 and TRBJ2-7, with 10 bases identical to TRBD1. V lost 2 bases to trimming and J lost 3 bases; unmatched junction nucleotides: 10. This CDR3 spans 17 amino acids. CDR1 MNHEY and CDR2 SVGEGT come from the germline V gene. In nucleotides, the CDR3 is TGTGCCAGCAGTTACCCGAGACAGGGGGCTCTAATCTACGAGCAGTACTTC. Its protein product is CASSYPRQGALIYEQYF.

The CDR3 nucleotides are TGCGCCAGCAGCCAAGATAGGGTGAACACTGAAGCTTTCTTT. Its translation is CASSQDRVNTEAFF. The gene calls are TRBV4-1 and TRBJ1-1, with unresolved D. There are 14 residues in the CDR3. V was clipped by 0 bases and J by 0 bases, with 5 bases between them. The germline CDR1 and CDR2 sequences are MGHRA and YSYEKL.

This clone has just one count. V is TRBV7-2 and J is TRBJ2-3, with 7 bases aligning to TRBD1. The CDR3 sequence is 17 residues long. The junction had 13 bases not matched to a gene; V was cut back by 4 bases and J by 3 bases. Germline CDR1 reads SGHTA; CDR2 reads FQGNSA. The CDR3: CASSSISGGTITDTQYF. CDR3 sequence (DNA): TGTGCCAGCAGCTCTATCTCAGGGGGAACCATTACAGATACGCAGTATTTT.

This sequence joins TRBV28 and TRBJ1-1; D is possibly TRBD1 (6 bases). V gave up 5 bases and J gave up 10 bases, with 17 bases separating them. The CDR3 is 13 amino acids. The germline gives CDR1 MDHEN, CDR2 SYDVKM. The CDR3 protein is CASSRKTGLGAFF. The CDR3 bases are TGTGCCAGCAGTCGAAAGACAGGTTTAGGAGCTTTCTTT.

The rearrangement uses TRBV15 and TRBJ1-1; a weak D match, TRBD1 (5 bases). V was clipped by 5 bases and J by 2 bases, with 15 bases between them. The CDR3 loop spans 15 amino acids. From germline, CDR1 is LNHNV and CDR2 YYDKDF (reference sequence). CDR3 sequence reads: CATSGRGAVNTEAFF. The CDR3, as DNA: TGTGCCACCAGCGGAAGAGGGGCAGTCAACACTGAAGCTTTCTTT.

V and J are TRBV4-1 and TRBJ2-2; 9 bases map to TRBD2. Looked up from germline, CDR1 is MGHRA and CDR2 is YSYEKL. The V and J ends lost 4 bases and 3 bases, in that order; junction bases with no gene match: 12. The CDR3 has 18 residues. This CDR3 is CASSPGIAGALDTGELFF. The CDR3, as DNA: TGCGCCAGCAGCCCCGGGATAGCGGGAGCCCTGGACACCGGGGAGCTGTTTTTT.

The V and J genes are TRBV4-2 and TRBJ2-7, with D possibly matching TRBD1 (6 bases). The CDR3 has 16 residues. V was cut by 0 bases and J by 2 bases, with 14 bases left in between. The germline V gene encodes CDR1 LGHNA and CDR2 YNFKEQ. The CDR3 nucleotides are TGTGCCAGCAGCCAAGAGCCGGGACAAAACGCCTACGAGCAGTACTTC. Its translation: CASSQEPGQNAYEQYF.

This clone was counted a few times. The CDR3 loop reads CASSLGGFGNTIYF. In nucleotides, the CDR3 is TGTGCCAGCAGCTTAGGAGGGTTCGGAAACACCATATATTTT. The J gene is TRBJ1-3, the V gene TRBV7-2, with D hard to call. Trimming took off 1 base at V and 4 bases at J, with 8 bases between the two ends. The CDR3 has 14 residues. Germline V gives CDR1 SGHTA, CDR2 FQGNSA.

The V call is TRBV30, the J call TRBJ1-1; D not resolved. V lost 4 bases, J lost 0 bases, and 12 bases lay in between. The length of the CDR3 is 14 residues. Per germline, CDR1 GTSNPN and CDR2 SVGIG (reference sequence). The CDR3 DNA is TGTGCCTGGATAGCCAGGCTGGTGAACACTGAAGCTTTCTTT. Its translation is CAWIARLVNTEAFF.

This chain connects TRBV7-8 to TRBJ1-1; weak D call: TRBD1 (5 bases). There are 12 residues in the CDR3. CDR1 and CDR2 from the germline V gene are SGHVS and FQNEAQ. Trimming cost V 3 bases and J 6 bases, with 8 bases left between them. The CDR3 DNA sequence: TGTGCCAGCAGCTTCCAGGGTCCTGAAGCTTTCTTT. This translates into CASSFQGPEAFF.